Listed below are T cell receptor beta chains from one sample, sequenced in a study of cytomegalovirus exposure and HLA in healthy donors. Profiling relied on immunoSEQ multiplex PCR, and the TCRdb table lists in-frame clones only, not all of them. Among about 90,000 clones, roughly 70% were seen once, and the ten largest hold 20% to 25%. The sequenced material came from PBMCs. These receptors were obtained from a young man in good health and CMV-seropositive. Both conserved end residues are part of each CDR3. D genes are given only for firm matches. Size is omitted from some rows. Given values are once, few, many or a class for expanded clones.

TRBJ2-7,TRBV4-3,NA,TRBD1,CASSQENRGLYEQYF,TGCGCCAGCAGCCAAGAAAACAGGGGGCTATACGAGCAGTACTTC
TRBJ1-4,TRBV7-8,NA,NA,CASSLALGYNEKLFF,TGTGCCAGCAGCTTAGCGCTAGGCTATAATGAAAAACTGTTTTTT
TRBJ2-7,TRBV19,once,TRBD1,CASSILGQGYYEQYF,TGTGCCAGTAGTATCCTCGGACAGGGGTACTACGAGCAGTACTTC
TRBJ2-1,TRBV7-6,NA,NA,CASSIGAENNEQFF,TGTGCCAGCAGCATCGGAGCTGAGAACAATGAGCAGTTCTTC
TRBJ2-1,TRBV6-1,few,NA,CASSEGWLAYNEQFF,TGTGCCAGCAGTGAAGGGTGGCTAGCCTACAATGAGCAGTTCTTC
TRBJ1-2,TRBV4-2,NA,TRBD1,CASSQGQGEAYGYTF,TGTGCCAGCAGCCAAGGACAGGGAGAGGCCTATGGCTACACCTTC
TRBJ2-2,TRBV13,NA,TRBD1,CASSFPPGGGDTGELFF,TGTGCCAGCAGCTTCCCCCCAGGGGGCGGTGACACCGGGGAGCTGTTTTTT
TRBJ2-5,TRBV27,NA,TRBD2,CASSSHLGLAGGPRETQYF,TGTGCCAGCAGTTCCCATCTCGGACTAGCGGGAGGGCCGAGGGAGACCCAGTACTTC
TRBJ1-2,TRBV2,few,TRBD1,CASSDPTGGVRGYTF,TGTGCCAGCAGTGACCCCACAGGGGGCGTGCGGGGCTACACCTTC
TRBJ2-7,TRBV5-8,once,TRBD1,CASSYPGQTYEQYF,TGTGCCAGCAGCTACCCGGGACAGACCTACGAGCAGTACTTC
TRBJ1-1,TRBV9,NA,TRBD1,CASTPGQGNTEAFF,TGTGCCAGCACTCCCGGACAGGGGAACACTGAAGCTTTCTTT
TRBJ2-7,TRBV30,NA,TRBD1,CALGQGEAEQYF,TGTGCCTTAGGACAGGGGGAGGCCGAGCAGTACTTC
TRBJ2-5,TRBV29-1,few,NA,CSAGAGDWVETQYF,TGCAGCGCCGGGGCCGGGGACTGGGTGGAGACCCAGTACTTC
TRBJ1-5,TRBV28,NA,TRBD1,CASSLAGQGWNQPQHF,TGTGCCAGCAGTTTGGCTGGACAGGGGTGGAATCAGCCCCAGCATTTT
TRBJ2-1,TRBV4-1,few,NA,CASSQDNRGNEQFF,TGCGCCAGCAGCCAAGATAACAGAGGGAATGAGCAGTTCTTC
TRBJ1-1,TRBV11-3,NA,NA,CASSLGSWAGHTEAFF,TGTGCCAGCAGCTTGGGATCGTGGGCAGGGCATACTGAAGCTTTCTTT
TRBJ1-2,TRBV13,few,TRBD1,CASSTPGTGANYGYTF,TGTGCCAGCAGCACCCCCGGGACAGGAGCTAACTATGGCTACACCTTC
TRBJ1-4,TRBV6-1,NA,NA,CASRDPSGTNEKLFF,TGTGCCAGCAGAGACCCCTCCGGGACTAATGAAAAACTGTTTTTT
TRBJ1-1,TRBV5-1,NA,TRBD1,CASSESTGFTEAFF,TGCGCCAGCAGCGAGTCGACAGGGTTCACTGAAGCTTTCTTT
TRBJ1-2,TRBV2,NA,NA,CASTEHPSNTGINYGYTF,TGTGCCAGCACGGAACACCCCTCCAACACGGGGATTAACTATGGCTACACCTTC
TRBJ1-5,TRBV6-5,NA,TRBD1,CASRKQGAGQPQHF,TGTGCCAGCAGGAAACAGGGGGCAGGTCAGCCCCAGCATTTT
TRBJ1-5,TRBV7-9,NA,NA,CASSRDSPNQPQHF,TGTGCCAGCAGCCGAGACAGCCCCAATCAGCCCCAGCATTTT
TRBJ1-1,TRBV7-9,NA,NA,CASSPQGLPAEAFF,TGTGCCAGCAGCCCACAGGGTCTACCGGCTGAAGCTTTCTTT
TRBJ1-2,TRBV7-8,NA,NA,CASSAGIYGYTF,TGTGCCAGCAGCGCAGGAATCTATGGCTACACCTTC
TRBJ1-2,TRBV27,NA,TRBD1,CASSLRRGQVAYGYTF,TGTGCCAGCAGTTTGCGTCGCGGACAGGTTGCCTATGGCTACACCTTC
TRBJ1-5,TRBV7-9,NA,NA,CASSDIPGNQPQHF,TGTGCCAGCAGCGACATTCCGGGAAATCAGCCCCAGCATTTT
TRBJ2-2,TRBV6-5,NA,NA,CASSYGEYTGELFF,TGTGCCAGCAGTTACGGGGAGTACACCGGGGAGCTGTTTTTT
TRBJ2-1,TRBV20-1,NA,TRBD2,CSANPSGEQFF,TGCAGTGCTAACCCTAGCGGTGAGCAGTTCTTC
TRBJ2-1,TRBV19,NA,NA,CASSIPGYNEQFF,TGTGCCAGTAGTATCCCCGGGTACAATGAGCAGTTCTTC
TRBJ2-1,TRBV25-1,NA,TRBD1,CASSPADRGVYNEQFF,TGTGCCAGCAGTCCGGCGGACAGGGGAGTTTACAATGAGCAGTTCTTC
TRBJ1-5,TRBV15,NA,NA,CATSRDRRFRAQHF,TGTGCCACCAGCAGAGATCGGAGGTTCCGGGCCCAGCATTTT
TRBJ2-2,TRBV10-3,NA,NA,CAISESGGGNTGELFF,TGTGCCATCAGTGAGTCGGGGGGAGGGAACACCGGGGAGCTGTTTTTT
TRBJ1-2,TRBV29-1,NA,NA,CSVPGPTSGYTF,TGCAGCGTCCCCGGGCCAACTAGTGGCTACACCTTC
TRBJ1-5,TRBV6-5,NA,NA,CASKRTPNQPQHF,TGTGCCAGCAAGAGGACACCGAATCAGCCCCAGCATTTT
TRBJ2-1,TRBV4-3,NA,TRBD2,CASSQFSGTSGRPYNEQFF,TGCGCCAGCAGCCAATTCTCAGGGACTAGCGGGAGACCCTACAATGAGCAGTTCTTC
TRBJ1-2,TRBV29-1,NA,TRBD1,CSVEDQGAFFYGYTF,TGCAGCGTTGAAGATCAGGGGGCCTTCTTCTATGGCTACACCTTC
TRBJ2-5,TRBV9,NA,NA,CASSVTPKKEETQYF,TGTGCCAGCAGCGTAACCCCTAAGAAAGAAGAGACCCAGTACTTC
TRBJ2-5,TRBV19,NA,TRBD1,CASSGGQGRGETQYF,TGTGCCAGTAGTGGTGGACAGGGGCGAGGAGAGACCCAGTACTTC
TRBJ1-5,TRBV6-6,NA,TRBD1,CASSDRTGGNQPQHF,TGTGCCAGCAGTGACCGGACAGGGGGCAATCAGCCCCAGCATTTT
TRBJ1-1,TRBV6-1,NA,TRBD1,CASRKTDRDAEAFF,TGTGCCAGCAGGAAAACCGACAGGGATGCTGAAGCTTTCTTT
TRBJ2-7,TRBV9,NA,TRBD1,CASSPYRGDYEQYF,TGTGCCAGCAGCCCATACAGGGGGGACTACGAGCAGTACTTC
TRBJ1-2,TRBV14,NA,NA,CASSPLTGVGGYTF,TGTGCCAGCAGCCCTTTGACAGGCGTGGGTGGCTACACCTTC
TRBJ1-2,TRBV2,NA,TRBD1,CASRDRNYGYTF,TGTGCCAGCCGGGACAGGAACTATGGCTACACCTTC
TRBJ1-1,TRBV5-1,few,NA,CASSLGLGGVNTEAFF,TGCGCCAGCAGCTTGGGACTGGGAGGGGTGAACACTGAAGCTTTCTTT
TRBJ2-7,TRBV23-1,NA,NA,CASSQSLDTFEQYF,TGCGCCAGCAGTCAATCTCTGGACACGTTCGAGCAGTACTTC
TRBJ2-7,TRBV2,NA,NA,CASSLGAGSYEQYF,TGTGCCAGCAGCCTGGGCGCGGGATCCTACGAGCAGTACTTC
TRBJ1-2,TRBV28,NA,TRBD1,CASSSTGGIDYTF,TGTGCCAGCAGTTCGACAGGGGGAATCGACTACACCTTC
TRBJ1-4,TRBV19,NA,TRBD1,CASSIDGTGDEKLFF,TGTGCCAGTAGTATAGATGGGACAGGGGATGAAAAACTGTTTTTT
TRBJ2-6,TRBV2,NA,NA,CASSTTGANVLTF,TGTGCCAGCAGCACAACTGGGGCCAACGTCCTGACTTTC
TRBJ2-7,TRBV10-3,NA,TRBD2,CAISAGTSGSREQYF,TGTGCCATCAGTGCTGGGACTAGCGGGAGCCGCGAGCAGTACTTC
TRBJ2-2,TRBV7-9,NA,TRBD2,CASSSSYPTSGRARELFF,TGTGCCAGCAGCAGTTCTTACCCCACTAGCGGGAGGGCCCGGGAGCTGTTTTTT
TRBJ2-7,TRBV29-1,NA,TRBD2,CSVGPAGVGEQYF,TGCAGCGTTGGCCCAGCGGGAGTAGGCGAGCAGTACTTC
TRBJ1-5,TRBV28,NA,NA,CAITSGMNSNQPQHF,TGTGCCATTACCTCCGGGATGAATAGCAATCAGCCCCAGCATTTT